This TCR beta chain stems from a study of blood T cells in healthy people across ages. Broader study findings: Underestimates were what the diversity estimates from one million T cells were considered to be. Age brought a roughly linear fall in TCR beta diversity measured per million T cells.

Points on this clonotype: Its target is not known.

Together with a sample-barcoded 5' primer, a J-beta primer mix was included in a second PCR lasting roughly 7 to 11 cycles. TCRdb re-called the 5' RACE reads through MiXCR, storing one row per CDR3 protein. Among around 1,900,000 distinct CDR3 sequences listed, around 40% were seen once. Germline loops: CDR1 LGHNA, CDR2 YSLEER. The CDR3 has 17 amino acids. V was trimmed by 0 bases and J by 0 bases, leaving 15 bases between them. Sequencing was performed on blood. The receptor comes from a human donor in good health. V is TRBV4-3 and J is TRBJ2-7; D perhaps matches TRBD1 (7 bases). DNA of the CDR3: TGCGCCAGCAGCCAAGATCTCGCGGGACAGCTCTCCTACGAGCAGTACTTC. Amino acid sequence: CASSQDLAGQLSYEQYF.